A selection of T cell receptor beta chains follows, all from one sample in a study of T-cell memory formation after mild COVID-19. TCRdb re-derived calls from the 5' RACE reads in MiXCR, one entry per CDR3 protein. The sample lists more than 350,000 distinct CDR3 sequences, around a fifth occurring once. Specimen: PBMCs or a T cell subset sorted from them (not recorded which). These receptor sequences come from an adult woman who had mild COVID-19 (a few samples of this study predate the infection). Cell type and time point are not known. CDR3s include the opening cysteine and the closing phenylalanine or tryptophan. D genes are given only for firm matches. Some rows have no size entry. The others give once, few or many, or a class for an expanded clone.

CDR3,DNA,size,length,V,D,J
CASSGQANNEQFF,TGTGCCAGCAGTGGACAGGCAAACAATGAGCAGTTCTTC,.,13,TRBV2,.,TRBJ2-1
CASSLSLVREFTDTQYF,TGTGCCAGCAGCTTAAGCCTCGTCAGGGAGTTCACAGATACGCAGTATTTT,once,17,TRBV7-9,.,TRBJ2-3
CASSQTRGEWSYGYTF,TGCGCCAGCAGCCAAACTCGGGGGGAATGGAGCTATGGCTACACCTTC,many,16,TRBV4-3,.,TRBJ1-2
CATSDRIKAHEQFF,TGTGCCACCAGTGATCGCATAAAGGCGCATGAGCAGTTCTTC,.,14,TRBV24-1,.,TRBJ2-1
CASSLSGDTQYF,TGTGCCAGCAGCTTATCGGGAGATACGCAGTATTTT,many,12,TRBV7-9,.,TRBJ2-3
CSVEKSTEAFF,TGCAGCGTTGAGAAGAGCACTGAAGCTTTCTTT,.,11,TRBV29-1,.,TRBJ1-1
CASSKTGDTQYF,TGCGCCAGCAGCAAAACGGGGGATACGCAGTATTTT,few,12,TRBV4-1,.,TRBJ2-3
CASSLMEGGQPQHF,TGTGCCAGCAGTTTAATGGAGGGGGGTCAGCCCCAGCATTTT,.,14,TRBV12-3/TRBV12-4,.,TRBJ1-5
CASSLDGGPSEQYF,TGCGCCAGCAGCTTGGACGGGGGTCCCAGCGAGCAGTACTTC,few,14,TRBV5-1,.,TRBJ2-7
CASSPLAERFF,TGTGCCAGCAGCCCTCTAGCTGAGCGGTTCTTC,few,11,TRBV7-2,.,TRBJ2-1
CASSSTASFTGELFF,TGTGCCAGCAGCTCGACAGCTAGCTTCACCGGGGAGCTGTTTTTT,.,15,TRBV7-8,.,TRBJ2-2